This TCR beta chain was found in a study of OX40 agonist ivuxolimab in advanced cancers. Germline CDR1 SGHRS, CDR2 YFSETQ. The V gene lost 4 bases and the J gene lost 10 bases, with 20 bases spanning the gap. The CDR3 sequence is 15 residues long. Some clones are missing from TCRdb's copy, which holds only in-frame ones; the method was immunoSEQ multiplex PCR. The sample has roughly 80,000 clones; roughly 90% are singletons. This chain links TRBV5-1 with TRBJ1-4; D is unclear. The TCR sequence derives from an adult with an advanced solid tumor such as melanoma, head and neck, liver or kidney cancer. The material sequenced was CD4+ or CD8+ T cells sorted from blood, taken in a trial of the OX40 agonist ivuxolimab. The CDR3 DNA follows: TGCGCCAGCAGCGCTAGGTCGGGGAACATAGGAAAACTGTTTTTT. Translating gives CASSARSGNIGKLFF.